This T cell receptor (beta chain) was profiled in a study of blood T cells in healthy people across ages. Across the study: About one barcoded beta molecule per two T cells came from capture by template switching.

Then a second PCR, running roughly 6 to 12 cycles, was carried out with a sample-barcoded 5' primer and a J-beta primer mix. TCRdb re-analysed the 5' RACE reads in MiXCR, keeping a single row per CDR3 protein. This table has 1.5 million to 2 million distinct CDR3 sequences, 28% appearing once. Extractions gave at least 6 micrograms of total RNA per sample. This CDR3 is built from 13 residues. V lost 0 bases to trimming and J lost 8 bases, with 10 bases between them. Germline V gene sequence: CDR1 LGHDT, CDR2 YNNKEL (reference sequence). Overall study findings and caveats: As age increased, TCR beta diversity per million T cells fell in a roughly linear fashion. Estimates of total diversity, which came from one million sequenced T cells, were considered to be underestimates.

Notes on this clonotype: What it binds is unknown.

This chain links TRBV3-1 with TRBJ1-1, with D perhaps matching TRBD1 (5 bases). The source of this sequence is a woman aged 30 to 39 in good health. The sequencing sample was made of blood. The DNA for the CDR3 is TGTGCCAGCAGCCAAGAGGGGGGAGAGGAAGCTTTCTTT. Translating gives CASSQEGGEEAFF.